Listed here are 10 T cell receptor beta chains from one sample, sequenced in a study of identical twins. Via MiXCR, TCRdb re-called the 5' RACE reads, giving one row per CDR3 protein. The table has just under 650,000 distinct CDR3 sequences, 7% to 7.5% seen once. The sample was also reused in another study, on yellow fever vaccine responses in identical twins.

The sample was PBMCs. These receptors all come from a woman aged 18-29 years in good health.

Regarding this clonotype: A much larger clone differs by one base, so this may be a read error. The chain links TRBV28 to TRBJ2-1, with 9 bases lining up with TRBD2. Germline V CDR1 and CDR2: MDHEN, SYDVKM. V shed 8 bases, J shed 0 bases, and the junction held 8 bases outside the gene matches. This CDR3 is built from 16 residues. CDR3 amino acids: CASGTSRPSSYNEQFF. The CDR3 region has the DNA TGTGCCAGCGGGACTAGCAGACCCAGCTCCTACAATGAGCAGTTCTTC.

This clonotype has only a few counts. The chain couples TRBV24-1 to TRBJ2-1; the match to TRBD2 covers 11 bases. CDR3 length: 14 amino acids. Losses at the gene ends were 10 bases for V and 3 bases for J; bases not matched to a gene: 4. Germline V gene lookup returns CDR1 KGHDR and CDR2 SFDVKD. CDR3 sequence reads: CATAGTSGYNEQFF. The CDR3 DNA reads as TGTGCCACAGCGGGGACTAGCGGCTACAATGAGCAGTTCTTC.

This clonotype was seen repeatedly, ten times or more. This chain uses TRBV15 with TRBJ2-5, with D maybe TRBD1 (7 bases). With 4 bases removed from V and 5 bases from J, the gap between germline ends came to 17 bases. The CDR3 is made up of 15 amino acids. In germline, CDR1 is LNHNV, CDR2 YYDKDF (reference sequence). The CDR3 loop reads CATSNRQGGDETQYF. CDR3 coding DNA: TGTGCCACCAGCAACAGGCAGGGGGGTGATGAGACCCAGTACTTC.

The sample holds a few counts of this clonotype. V usage is TRBV16 and J usage is TRBJ2-7; unclear D gene. This CDR3 is 15 amino acids long. Germline lookup yields CDR1 KGHSY and CDR2 FQNENV. The germline V and J ends were trimmed by 1 base and 0 bases, with 10 bases remaining between them. CDR3 residues: CASSQFPTSSYEQYF. The CDR3 DNA is TGTGCCAGCAGCCAATTCCCGACAAGCTCCTACGAGCAGTACTTC. The full variable domain, completed using reference TRBV16 and TRBJ2-7, is GEEVAQTPKHLVRGEGQKAKLYCAPIKGHSYVFWYQQVLKNEFKFLISFQNENVFDETGMPKERFSAKCLPNSPCSLEIQATKLEDSAVYFCASSQFPTSSYEQYFGPGTRLTVT.

This clonotype was seen ten or more times. This sequence joins TRBV11-2 and TRBJ2-3; D not certain. This CDR3 region has 16 residues. The germline gives CDR1 SGHAT, CDR2 FQNNGV. V was trimmed by 0 bases and J by 0 bases, leaving 10 bases between them. For the CDR3, the DNA is TGTGCCAGCAGCTTAGATTGGACCTTTAGCACAGATACGCAGTATTTT. Translating gives CASSLDWTFSTDTQYF.

This chain links TRBV20-1 with TRBJ2-7; the match to TRBD1 covers 9 bases. Per the germline V gene, CDR1 is DFQATT and CDR2 is SNEGSKA (reference sequence). J gave up 0 bases and V 3 bases, and 9 bases lay outside the gene matches. This CDR3 spans 16 amino acids. The CDR3 here is CSARDDGQGSSYEQYF. In DNA, the CDR3 is TGCAGTGCTAGGGACGATGGACAGGGGAGCTCCTACGAGCAGTACTTC.

In its sample, this clonotype was seen a few times. The chain couples TRBV3-1 to TRBJ2-5; 7 bases align to TRBD1. The CDR3 extends over 15 amino acids. The J segment lost 3 bases and the V segment lost 4 bases, leaving 8 bases of the junction unmatched. The V gene's germline CDR1 is LGHDT and CDR2 YNNKEL (reference sequence). The CDR3 sequence is CASSPGLGTEETQYF. The DNA of the CDR3 is TGTGCCAGCAGCCCAGGATTGGGGACAGAAGAGACCCAGTACTTC.

This clonotype has a handful of counts. The chain has TRBV20-1 and TRBJ2-1; 10 nucleotides align to TRBD2. The CDR3 has 14 amino acids. CDR1 is DFQATT and CDR2 is SNEGSKA in the germline V gene (reference sequence). After removal of 0 bases from V and 12 bases from J, the junction contained 8 bases not matched to a gene. The DNA for the CDR3 is TGCAGTGCTAGAGATCCCCGGACTAGCGGAACGCAGTTCTTC. Translated, it gives CSARDPRTSGTQFF.

The chain employs TRBV10-3 and TRBJ1-1; 7 positions agree with TRBD1. Germline values: CDR1 ENHRY, CDR2 SYGVKD. The CDR3 loop spans 15 amino acids. V was pared by 5 bases and J by 0 bases, with 6 bases of the junction left unmatched. Here the CDR3 DNA reads TGTGCCATCAGTATGAACAGGGGAATGAACACTGAAGCTTTCTTT. Residues: CAISMNRGMNTEAFF.

This clonotype has a count of ten or more. The V and J genes are TRBV20-1 and TRBJ2-3; possibly TRBD2 for D (6 bases). V shed 6 bases and J shed 5 bases, with 15 bases lying between them. This CDR3 has 13 amino acids. CDR1 DFQATT and CDR2 SNEGSKA come from the germline V gene (reference sequence). The CDR3 bases are TGCAGTGCACCGAGCGGAGGGGAAGATACGCAGTATTTT. Translation: CSAPSGGEDTQYF.